These T cell receptor beta chains were read from a single sample in a study of control samples from healthy donors and cancer patients. The repertoire was sequenced with immunoSEQ multiplex PCR; TCRdb's copy has only in-frame clones and lacks some. The sample has around 100,000 clones, 90% seen once. The source material was blood. These receptors all stem from a woman younger than 35 in good health. CDR3s leave out the opening cysteine and the closing phenylalanine or tryptophan. Fields, in order: J gene, V gene, CDR3 protein.

TRBJ1-1	TRBV6-6	AAARLNTEAF
TRBJ2-1	TRBV7-2	ASSFIEF
TRBJ2-1	TRBV12-3/TRBV12-4	ASSSGRRVEF
TRBJ2-6	TRBV19	ASSLVPGANVLT
TRBJ2-5	TRBV5-4	ASGGPGGRRETQY
TRBJ1-5	TRBV18	ASSPPGGRTNQPQH
TRBJ1-1	TRBV20-1	SASELQGRTEAF
TRBJ1-3	TRBV5-1	ASSLLPGPSSGNTIY
TRBJ2-3	TRBV20-1	SASLAGCRSDTQY
TRBJ1-2	TRBV5-5	ASSLAEGARYT
TRBJ1-2	TRBV6-5	ASIPGQGYGYT
TRBJ1-5	TRBV7-2	ASSPDPDPGRPQH
TRBJ2-1	TRBV18	ASSPQTGGNNEQF
TRBJ2-1	TRBV12-5	ASGPSNLAGGLYSEQF
TRBJ1-3	TRBV5-1	ASSLTSGFSGNTIY
TRBJ2-5	TRBV5-4	ASTAGGRVQETQY
TRBJ1-1	TRBV6-6	ASSSGRPTEAF
TRBJ2-5	TRBV27	ASSRRDSQETQY
TRBJ2-3	TRBV5-4	ASSTGTRDTQY
TRBJ1-1	TRBV5-6	ASGIPGGLDTEAF
TRBJ2-3	TRBV5-4	ASSSPDTQY
TRBJ1-1	TRBV7-2	ASSLLGTTGGAF
TRBJ1-2	TRBV6-5	ASSYGSVSGYT
TRBJ1-5	TRBV4-1	ASSQGTLNQPQH
TRBJ1-4	TRBV6-5	ASRKTGTGYEKLF
TRBJ1-6	TRBV6-9	ASSYSDCIPNHSPLH
TRBJ1-4	TRBV3-1/TRBV3-2	ASSQDQVANEKLF
TRBJ1-2	TRBV9	ASSSIDSGGYT
TRBJ2-2	TRBV18	ASSPDRGLGGELF
TRBJ1-1	TRBV6-5	ASSYSPRTEAF
TRBJ1-2	TRBV24-1	ATSDEKNYGYT
TRBJ2-7	TRBV6-4	ASSEQAYEQY
TRBJ1-4	TRBV21-1	ADGGGFGDEKLF
TRBJ1-1	TRBV20-1	SASTFQGAMNTEAF
TRBJ2-5	TRBV29-1	SAERGAETQY
TRBJ2-7	TRBV27	ASSPGTGVSYEQY
TRBJ1-2	TRBV19	ASSPDRAVNYGYT
TRBJ2-7	TRBV28	ASSPTAIYEQY
TRBJ1-1	TRBV6-1	ASSEDVFGERMNTEAF
TRBJ2-1	TRBV24-1	ATSQTSGGAHNEQF
TRBJ1-1	TRBV7-8	ASSLTFLRTVDTEAF
TRBJ2-1	TRBV7-2	ASSLADEQF
TRBJ1-3	TRBV15	ATSRDRNGNTIY
TRBJ1-1	TRBV9	ASGSGALESPSMNTEAF
TRBJ1-2	TRBV4-1	ASSRGQGDRYYGYT